The next 14 T cell receptor beta chains were all read from a single sample in a study of T-cell memory formation after mild COVID-19. Each CDR3 protein is one row after TCRdb ran MiXCR on the 5' RACE reads. In the table there are 200,000 to 300,000 distinct CDR3 sequences, just over 15% of which are singletons. What was sequenced was PBMCs or a T cell subset sorted from them (not recorded which). These receptors were obtained from an adult woman who had mild COVID-19 (a few samples of this study predate the infection). Cell type and time point are not known.

The gene calls are TRBV7-3 and TRBJ2-3; TRBD2 agrees at 8 bases. After removal of 2 bases from V and 0 bases from J, the junction contained 7 bases not matched to a gene. The length of the CDR3 is 17 residues. Germline assignment: CDR1 SGHTA and CDR2 FQGTGA. The CDR3 region is CASSLSGSSGSTDTQYF. The DNA for the CDR3 is TGTGCCAGCAGCTTATCGGGGTCTAGCGGGAGCACAGATACGCAGTATTTT.

This clonotype was seen a handful of times. The chain uses TRBV20-1 and TRBJ2-3; D not resolved. Germline V gene data show CDR1 as DFQATT and CDR2 as SNEGSKA (reference sequence). CDR3 length: 14 residues. In nucleotides, the CDR3 is TGCAGCTGTCCGCTGGGGTCTAGCACAGATACGCAGTATTTT. Protein sequence: CSCPLGSSTDTQYF.

The V and J genes are TRBV2 and TRBJ2-3; D could derive from TRBD1 or TRBD2 (5 bases each). Germline CDR1 reads SNHLY; CDR2 reads FYNNEI. The CDR3 runs 14 residues. Trimming left V 5 bases short and J 2 bases short, with 11 bases between. Written as DNA, the CDR3 is TGTGCCAGCAGTTGGTCCGGGACCACAGATACGCAGTATTTT. Its translation: CASSWSGTTDTQYF.

The genes are TRBV7-2 and TRBJ2-5; D ambiguous. CDR1 and CDR2 (germline): SGHTA, FQGNSA. The V and J ends lost 2 bases and 4 bases respectively, with 11 bases between them. The CDR3 runs to 14 residues. The chain's CDR3 is CASSLSHSLETQYF. The CDR3 DNA reads as TGTGCCAGCAGCTTATCCCACAGTTTAGAGACCCAGTACTTC.

V is TRBV29-1 and J is TRBJ1-1; a possible D gene is TRBD1 (5 bases). Trimming took 4 bases from V and 1 from J, leaving 10 bases between them. Germline values: CDR1 SQVTM, CDR2 ANQGSEA. The CDR3 has 13 amino acids. The CDR3: CSVVAGPNTEAFF. DNA for the CDR3: TGCAGCGTTGTCGCGGGGCCGAACACTGAAGCTTTCTTT.

J is TRBJ2-2 and V is TRBV5-1, with D perhaps TRBD2 (5 bases). The CDR3 runs 14 residues. Germline assignment: CDR1 SGHRS and CDR2 YFSETQ. The ends were cut back, 4 bases at V and 4 bases at J, with 11 bases in the middle. This CDR3 reads CASSREAVTGELFF. The CDR3 DNA reads TGCGCCAGCAGCCGGGAAGCGGTCACCGGGGAGCTGTTTTTT.

This clonotype came up a few times. This chain uses TRBV5-1 with TRBJ1-5, with 7 nucleotides matching TRBD1. There are 15 residues in the CDR3. J gave up 5 bases and V 4 bases, and 9 bases lay outside the gene matches. CDR1 and CDR2 from the germline V gene are SGHRS and YFSETQ. The chain's CDR3 is CASSPDDRAHQPQHF. For the CDR3, the DNA is TGCGCCAGCAGCCCCGACGACAGGGCGCATCAGCCCCAGCATTTT.

This clonotype was found many times. This sequence joins TRBV5-1 and TRBJ1-2, with D possibly being TRBD1 (6 bases). Looked up from germline, CDR1 is SGHRS and CDR2 is YFSETQ. The V gene lost 2 bases and the J gene lost 8 bases, with 22 bases spanning the gap. This CDR3 is built from 16 residues. This chain's CDR3 is CASSFSGGSTRTGYTF. The CDR3 bases are TGCGCCAGCAGCTTCTCCGGGGGCTCTACCAGGACGGGCTACACCTTC. The variable domain in full, with the rest retrieved from reference TRBV5-1 and TRBJ1-2, is KAGVTQTPRYLIKTRGQQVTLSCSPISGHRSVSWYQQTPGQGLQFLFEYFSETQRNKGNFPGRFSGRQFSNSRSEMNVSTLELGDSALYLCASSFSGGSTRTGYTFGSGTRLTVV.

This chain joins TRBV6-5 and TRBJ2-7; TRBD2 agrees at 8 bases. V gave up 0 bases and J gave up 7 bases; unmatched junction bases: 14. The CDR3 runs to 17 residues. Germline V CDR1 and CDR2: MNHEY, SVGAGI. In DNA form, the CDR3 reads TGTGCCAGCAGTTACTCTCGATTAGCGGGGTTCCCCAGGGAGCAGTACTTC. This codes for CASSYSRLAGFPREQYF.

The chain is built from TRBV7-8 and TRBJ1-2; 7 positions match TRBD1. Per the germline V gene, CDR1 is SGHVS and CDR2 is FQNEAQ. CDR3 length: 14 residues. Unmatched junction bases numbered 6, after V lost 3 bases and J lost 5 bases. CDR3 sequence (DNA): TGTGCCAGCAGCTTTCTCCGGGACAGTTATGGCTACACCTTC. It is translated as CASSFLRDSYGYTF.

This clonotype was picked up a small number of times. The chain combines TRBV20-1 with TRBJ2-1, with unresolved D. This CDR3 has 12 residues. Trimming pared 6 bases from V and 4 bases from J, leaving 10 bases between. Germline V CDR1 and CDR2: DFQATT, SNEGSKA (reference sequence). CDR3 nucleotides: TGCAGTGCCTTCTCGGAGTACAATGAGCAGTTCTTC. Translating gives CSAFSEYNEQFF.

This clonotype occurred a few times. The chain combines TRBV19 with TRBJ2-1; D is unresolved. CDR1 and CDR2 from the germline V gene are LNHDA and SQIVND (reference sequence). Trimming shortened V by 1 base and J by 9 bases, and 10 bases separated the two germline ends. The CDR3 totals 13 residues. The CDR3 region has the DNA TGTGCCAGTAGTATAGTACGAGCAAGTGAGCAGTTCTTC. It is translated as CASSIVRASEQFF.

This chain connects TRBV18 to TRBJ2-7; D uncertain. This CDR3 region has 13 residues. Per the germline V gene, CDR1 is KGHSH and CDR2 is LQKENI. Between the trimmed V and J ends, which lost 4 bases and 5 bases, there was a span of 12 bases. The DNA for the CDR3 is TGTGCCAGCTCACGGGGAAGATGGGACGAGCAGTACTTC. Residues: CASSRGRWDEQYF.

The count of this clonotype is one. The chain carries TRBV7-9 and TRBJ1-2; TRBD1 matches at 9 bases. This CDR3 comprises 16 residues. J lost 7 bases, V lost 0 bases, and 9 bases had no gene match. Germline lookup yields CDR1 SEHNR and CDR2 FQNEAQ (reference sequence). This CDR3 reads CASSLAAPGQGSGYTF. The CDR3, as DNA: TGTGCCAGCAGCTTAGCGGCCCCGGGACAGGGATCTGGCTACACCTTC.